This T cell receptor beta chain is from a study of human T cells and chemical hapten exposure. The library tagged individual cDNA molecules with unique molecular identifiers. One entry per CDR3 protein results from TCRdb running MiXCR on the RACE reads. The sample yields approximately 52,000 distinct CDR3 sequences, roughly 8.8% seen once. Time point specified: pre-sensitization, week 0. Treatment described: therapeutic diphenylcyclopropenone sensitization with weekly scalp DPC. This clonotype was seen repeatedly, ten times or more. Antigen: not known. This CDR3 has 13 residues. The germline gives CDR1 DFQATT, CDR2 SNEGSKA (reference sequence). V lost 5 bases, J lost 8 bases, and 5 bases stayed unmatched. Study findings and constraints: Expanded TCRs were compared with controls, and the expanded TCRs formed significantly more large CDR3 similarity clusters. After DPC sensitization, TCRs above 1 in 1000 frequency showed no change.

The sequences come from whole blood, collected in connection with sensitization to the hapten diphenylcyclopropenone (DPC). This rearrangement joins TRBV20-1 to TRBJ1-4; TRBD1 agrees at 10 bases. The TCR comes from a middle-aged woman with alopecia areata. Some clones in this sample may be carry-over from other donors' samples. CDR3 in amino acids: CSARQGAEEKLFF. CDR3 in DNA: TGCAGTGCTCGACAGGGGGCGGAGGAAAAACTGTTTTTT.